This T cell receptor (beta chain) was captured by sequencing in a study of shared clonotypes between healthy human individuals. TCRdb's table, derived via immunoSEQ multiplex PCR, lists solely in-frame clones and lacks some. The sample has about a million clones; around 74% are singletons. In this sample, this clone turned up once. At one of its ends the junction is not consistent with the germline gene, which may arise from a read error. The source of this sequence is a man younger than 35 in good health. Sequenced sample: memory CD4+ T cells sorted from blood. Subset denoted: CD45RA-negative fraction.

The CDR3 loop is CASSLTRGEKLFF. Written as DNA, the CDR3 is TGTGCTAGCAGCTTAACTCGGGGCGAAAAACTGTTTTTT. The chain uses TRBV7-7 and TRBJ1-4; TRBD1 might be the D (5 bases). This CDR3 is 13 amino acids long. CDR1 SSHAT and CDR2 FNYEAQ come from the germline V gene (reference sequence).